The clone carrying this T cell receptor (beta chain) was counted once. The data were taken from a study of T cell responses to AZD1222 COVID-19 vaccine. Germline CDR1 SGHRS, CDR2 YFSETQ. The ends were cut back, 1 base at V and 0 bases at J, with 5 bases in the middle. This CDR3 has 13 amino acids. Repertoires were generated with immunoSEQ multiplex PCR, while TCRdb's copy carries only in-frame clones and drops some. The table records more than 150,000 clones, about 91% of them present only once. The chain combines TRBV5-1 with TRBJ2-7; D ambiguous. Sequencing used peripheral blood, obtained on day 0 of AZD1222 vaccination. This clonotype was obtained from an adult in good health. In nucleotides, the CDR3 is TGCGCCAGCAGCTTGATGCGCTCCTACGAGCAGTACTTC. Protein: CASSLMRSYEQYF.